This T cell receptor beta chain was captured in a study of blood T cell repertoires in COVID-19 (dated by TCRdb to about 2020). Background on the whole study: The collaborator samples originated in the United States, Italy and Spain and spanned the acute and convalescent phases of COVID-19. The material from the prospective study consisted of cDNA or gDNA derived from T cells, B-cell-depleted T cells, or PBMCs. Deeply sampled blood TCRbeta repertoires from subjects exposed to, actively infected with, or recovered from COVID-19 were included in the dataset. A freely available public database, intended as a resource for researchers studying the immune response to SARS-CoV-2, is where the repertoires were released. Samples came from the ongoing ImmuneRACE study (first 160 participants) plus 1,254 subjects from 6 global collaborators. A de-identified subject ID, COVID-19 status, age in years and sex were almost always included in the sample metadata. Where available, HLA class I and class II types were obtained from metadata supplied by the sample provider rather than from assay-based typing. Overall study results and their limits: The quantity of clinical and demographic metadata differed by source and by participant and was supplied without curation.

To note about this clone: It lacks a known antigen. The sample holds no much larger clone one base away, and base qualities are not on file.

TCRbeta CDR3 regions were amplified from genomic DNA using the immunoSEQ Assay, a bias-controlled multiplex PCR. The authors processed their data as follows. Within the assay, amplification of reference gene primers was used to estimate how many nucleated cells each sample contained. To quantify the absolute abundance of each unique TCRbeta CDR3 rearrangement, sequence reads were collapsed and filtered. Productive Simpson clonality was computed per sample as the square root of Simpson's diversity index over productive rearrangements. TCRdb limited this immuneACCESS table to in-frame rearrangements with V and J called. A share of clones is missing; checked studies link under half to unresolved V genes, and the rest is unexplained. V, J and clone size were drawn from that table, and D and trimming were deduced from the DNA. Counted in this sample were roughly 150,000 clones; approximately 80% of them appeared once. The ten largest clones capture 5.2% of the sample.

As encoded in the germline V gene (reference sequence), CDR1 is GTSNPN while CDR2 is SVGIG. Its CDR3 holds 14 amino acids, cysteine through phenylalanine. Just the 42-base CDR3 DNA is kept, in frame starting at base 1. V loses 3 bases, J loses 2 bases, and the germline ends lie 8 bases apart. In the prospective study, participants were about 18 to 95 years old, resided in 25 or so geographic areas of the United States, and were enrolled through a virtual design. To assign participants to cohorts, the prospective study relied on clinical history that participants themselves reported in a screening survey and a study questionnaire. Exposed participants were defined as having been in contact with someone with a PCR-confirmed or clinician-diagnosed COVID-19 case within 2 weeks of study entry. Mobile phlebotomists in the prospective study collected whole blood, serum and a nasopharyngeal or oropharyngeal swab from every participant. Participants in the prospective study had the option to provide additional blood draws and questionnaires over a 2-month period. Before DNA extraction, blood samples from the prospective study were shipped at room temperature or frozen.

The chain was built from TRBV30 and TRBJ1-6; a tentative D call is TRBD1 (6 bases match). The TCR sequence derives from a man in his sixties or seventies who had been exposed to COVID-19. Material: PBMCs or T cells enriched from blood (not recorded which). The CDR3 reads CAWRGAPYNSPLHF. DNA sequence: TGTGCCTGGAGGGGGGCCCCCTATAATTCACCCCTCCACTTT.